The 17 T cell receptor beta chains in this list originate from one sample, sequenced in a study of glioma-infiltrating T cells. TCR alpha and beta CDR3 regions were amplified from RNA using iRepertoire nested multiplex PCR. TCRdb analysed the multiplex PCR reads with MiXCR anew, one entry per CDR3 protein. The data show approximately 400,000 distinct CDR3 sequences, around 38% seen once. The sequencing input was glioma tissue, nonneoplastic brain tissue, or PBMCs (not recorded which). All receptors derive from a human donor with low-grade glioma or glioblastoma, undergoing nonglioma brain surgery, or in good health (not recorded which).

The J gene is TRBJ2-7, the V gene TRBV19; TRBD2 matches at 8 bases. J was trimmed by 2 bases and V by 7 bases; bases with no gene match: 13. Germline CDR1 LNHDA, CDR2 SQIVND (reference sequence). The CDR3 length is 16 residues. CDR3 sequence (DNA): TGTGCCAGTACCCCCGGTGTGACTAGCGTACCCTACGAGCAGTACTTC. The encoded protein is CASTPGVTSVPYEQYF.

This clonotype was found many times. This chain connects TRBV6-1 to TRBJ2-5; D may correspond to TRBD1 or TRBD2 (6 bases each). The CDR3 is 13 amino acids. The germline gives CDR1 MNHNS, CDR2 SASEGT. The V end was cut by 8 bases, the J end by 3 bases, with 13 bases between. CDR3 in amino acids: CASVGGGEETQYF. The CDR3 coding sequence is TGTGCCAGCGTAGGGGGAGGAGAAGAGACCCAGTACTTC.

This clonotype occurred a few times. The chain joins TRBV24-1 to TRBJ2-1; 9 bases map to TRBD1. Looked up from germline, CDR1 is KGHDR and CDR2 is SFDVKD. J was trimmed by 8 bases and V by 1 base; bases with no gene match: 11. The CDR3 totals 17 residues. The DNA for the CDR3 is TGTGCCACCAGTGATTTAAGGCGGGACAGGGCAACGGATGAGCAGTTCTTC. Amino acid sequence: CATSDLRRDRATDEQFF.

V usage is TRBV6-1 and J usage is TRBJ2-3; TRBD2 aligns across 8 bases. V shed 6 bases and J 2 bases; nucleotides not matched to a gene: 4. Per the germline V gene, CDR1 is MNHNS and CDR2 is SASEGT. The CDR3 loop spans 14 amino acids. This CDR3 reads CASSRAGVTDTQYF. The CDR3 DNA sequence: TGTGCCAGCAGCCGAGCGGGGGTCACAGATACGCAGTATTTT.

This clonotype came up many times. This chain links TRBV15 with TRBJ2-2, with unresolved D. Germline V lookup: CDR1 LNHNV, CDR2 YYDKDF (reference sequence). This CDR3 contains 14 residues. V lost 0 bases and J lost 3, with 5 bases in between. This CDR3 is CATSRESHTGELFF. CDR3 coding DNA: TGTGCCACCAGCAGAGAAAGTCACACCGGGGAGCTGTTTTTT.

This clonotype was counted at least ten times. The genes are TRBV28 and TRBJ1-1, with 8 bases aligning to TRBD1. Trimming took 5 bases from V and 4 from J; bases not matched to a gene: 6. This CDR3 region has 14 residues. Germline V gene sequence: CDR1 MDHEN, CDR2 SYDVKM. The CDR3 coding sequence is TGTGCCAGCAGTACCCGACAGGGGAGCACTGAAGCTTTCTTT. Translated, it gives CASSTRQGSTEAFF.

V gene TRBV27 combines with J gene TRBJ2-7; D is perhaps TRBD1 (6 bases). Between the trimmed V and J ends, which lost 6 bases and 5 bases, there was a span of 17 bases. This CDR3 spans 14 amino acids. The V gene's germline CDR1 is MNHEY and CDR2 SMNVEV (reference sequence). The CDR3 DNA reads as TGTGCCAGCAGCCCAACCCAGGGGAAGGACGAGCAGTACTTC. This gives the protein CASSPTQGKDEQYF.

This clonotype was counted ten times or more. The rearrangement links TRBV24-1 to TRBJ1-1; no firm D call. V lost 1 base to trimming and J lost 2 bases, with 16 bases between them. The CDR3 totals 17 residues. Germline V gives CDR1 KGHDR, CDR2 SFDVKD. DNA for the CDR3: TGTGCCACCAGTGATTTCGGTGACCAACAACTAAACACTGAAGCTTTCTTT. It translates to CATSDFGDQQLNTEAFF.

Remarks on this clonotype: A much larger clone sits a single nucleotide away, making a read error possible. The V gene is TRBV28, the J gene TRBJ1-2, with 7 bases fitting TRBD1. With 9 bases clipped from V and 5 bases from J, the junction kept 12 bases outside the gene matches. Looked up from germline, CDR1 is MDHEN and CDR2 is SYDVKM. This CDR3 region has 14 residues. The CDR3 bases are TGTGCCAGAAGAAGGACAGGATCCCTTTATGGCTACACCTTC. Translating gives CARRRTGSLYGYTF.

This clonotype was found a few times. The J gene is TRBJ1-4, the V gene TRBV18; perhaps TRBD1 as D (5 bases). Germline values: CDR1 KGHSH, CDR2 LQKENI. The CDR3 length is 16 residues. Trimming took off 3 bases at V and 0 bases at J, with 11 bases between the two ends. CDR3 nucleotides: TGTGCCAGCTCACCTAGACAGCCTGCAACTAATGAAAAACTGTTTTTT. Protein: CASSPRQPATNEKLFF.

This clonotype appeared a single time. With a much larger clone just one base away, this may be a read error. This rearrangement joins TRBV20-1 to TRBJ2-3; 15 bases map to TRBD2. V lost 3 bases and J lost 4; bases outside the gene matches: 8. Germline V gene lookup returns CDR1 DFQATT and CDR2 SNEGSKA (reference sequence). The CDR3 spans 17 residues. The CDR3 here is CSASPPGLAGGPDTQYF. The CDR3 bases are TGCAGTGCTAGCCCCCCGGGACTAGCGGGAGGTCCAGATACGCAGTATTTT.

This clonotype showed up many times. This chain connects TRBV7-2 to TRBJ2-1; D perhaps matches TRBD1 (5 bases). The CDR3 contains 14 residues. With 5 bases removed from V and 8 bases from J, the gap between germline ends came to 16 bases. From germline, CDR1 is SGHTA and CDR2 FQGNSA. This CDR3 reads CASSAASGLHEQFF. Here the CDR3 DNA reads TGTGCCAGCAGCGCTGCTTCAGGGCTACATGAGCAGTTCTTC.

The rearrangement uses TRBV27 and TRBJ2-1; 13 bases match TRBD2. CDR3 length: 15 amino acids. Germline assignment: CDR1 MNHEY and CDR2 SMNVEV (reference sequence). V trimming: 6 bases; J trimming: 6 bases; junction bases outside the gene matches: 5. This CDR3 is CASSDGTSGINEQFF. The CDR3 DNA is TGTGCCAGCAGCGACGGGACTAGCGGGATCAATGAGCAGTTCTTC.

Turning to this clonotype: A read error may account for a junction end that differs from germline. J is TRBJ2-3 and V is TRBV7-7; 7 nucleotides align to TRBD2. The CDR3 covers 14 residues. Looked up from germline, CDR1 is SSHAT and CDR2 is FNYEAQ (reference sequence). The CDR3 sequence is CASSLYAGADTQYF. In DNA, the CDR3 is TGTGCTAGCAGCTTATACGCGGGGGCAGATACGCAGTATTTT.

The chain has TRBV7-3 and TRBJ2-1; D is unresolved. Germline lookup yields CDR1 SGHTA and CDR2 FQGTGA. The V gene lost 2 bases and the J gene lost 0 bases, with 8 bases spanning the gap. CDR3 size: 15 residues. This CDR3 reads CASSLLSSSYNEQFF. CDR3 nucleotides: TGTGCCAGCAGCTTATTATCTAGCTCCTACAATGAGCAGTTCTTC.

This chain uses TRBV5-1 with TRBJ2-7, with TRBD2 identical over 7 bases. Per the germline V gene, CDR1 is SGHRS and CDR2 is YFSETQ. The CDR3 is 15 residues long. After removal of 4 bases from V and 0 bases from J, the junction contained 7 bases not matched to a gene. The CDR3 DNA sequence: TGCGCCAGCAGCACCAGTAGCGGGTTCTCCTACGAGCAGTACTTC. Amino acid sequence: CASSTSSGFSYEQYF.

The chain is built from TRBV18 and TRBJ2-7; D possibly corresponds to TRBD2 (6 bases). CDR3 length: 15 residues. The V end was cut by 3 bases, the J end by 0 bases, with 12 bases between. Germline lookup yields CDR1 KGHSH and CDR2 LQKENI. CDR3: CASSPPGDFSYEQYF. The CDR3 nucleotides are TGTGCCAGCTCACCTCCGGGAGATTTCTCCTACGAGCAGTACTTC.